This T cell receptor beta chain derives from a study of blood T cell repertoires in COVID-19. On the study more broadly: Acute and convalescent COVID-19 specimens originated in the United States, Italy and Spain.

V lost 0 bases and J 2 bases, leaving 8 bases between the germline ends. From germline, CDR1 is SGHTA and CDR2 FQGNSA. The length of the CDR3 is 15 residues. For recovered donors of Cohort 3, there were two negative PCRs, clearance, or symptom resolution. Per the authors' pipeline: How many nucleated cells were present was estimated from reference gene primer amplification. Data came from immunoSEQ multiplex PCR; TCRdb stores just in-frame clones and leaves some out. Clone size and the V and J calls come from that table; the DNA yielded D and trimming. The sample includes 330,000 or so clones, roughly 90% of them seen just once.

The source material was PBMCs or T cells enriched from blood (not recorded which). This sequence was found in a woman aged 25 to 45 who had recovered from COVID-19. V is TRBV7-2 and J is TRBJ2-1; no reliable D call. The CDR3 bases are TGTGCCAGCAGCTTAGCGCTTGGCCCCTACAATGAGCAGTTCTTC. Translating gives CASSLALGPYNEQFF.